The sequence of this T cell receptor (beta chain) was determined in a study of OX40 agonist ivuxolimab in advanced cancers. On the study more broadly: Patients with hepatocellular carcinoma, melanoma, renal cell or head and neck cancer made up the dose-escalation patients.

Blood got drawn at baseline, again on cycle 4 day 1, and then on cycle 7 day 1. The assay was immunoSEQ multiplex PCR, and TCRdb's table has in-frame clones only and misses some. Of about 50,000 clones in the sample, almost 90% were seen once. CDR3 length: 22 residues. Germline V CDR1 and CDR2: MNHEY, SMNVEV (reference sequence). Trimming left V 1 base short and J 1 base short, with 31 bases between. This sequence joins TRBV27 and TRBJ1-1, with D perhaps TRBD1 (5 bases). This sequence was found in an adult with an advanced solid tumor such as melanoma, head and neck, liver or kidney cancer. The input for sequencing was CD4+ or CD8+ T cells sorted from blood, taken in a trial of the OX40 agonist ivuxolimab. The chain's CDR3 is CASSLFSVDFVGAAGENTEAFF. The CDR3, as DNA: TGTGCCAGCAGTTTATTTTCTGTCGATTTCGTAGGGGCAGCGGGAGAGAACACTGAAGCTTTCTTT.